This T cell receptor beta chain came from a study of T cells expressing NK-cell markers. About the research overall: Cells sorted as CD3+CD56+NKG2C+, CD3+CD56+NKG2C- and CD3+CD56-NKG2C+ T cells supplied the TCR beta repertoires.

cDNA encoding TCR beta was synthesized via 5'RACE template switching incorporating UMIs. TCRdb re-called the 5' RACE reads; one entry per CDR3 protein, DNA not given. This sample's table reports about 120,000 distinct CDR3 sequences. As regards this clonotype: Antigen specificity is unknown.

The germline gives CDR1 SGHAT, CDR2 FQDESV (reference sequence). The CDR3 is 13 amino acids. Study-wide findings and caveats: Several of the donors also had these clonotypes leading their CD3+CD56-NKG2C+ fraction.

This chain uses TRBV11-1 with TRBJ2-1. This TCR derives from a woman between 18 and 75 years old in good health. The material sequenced was blood T cells: a sorted CD56 or NKG2C T cell subset, CD4+ or CD8+ T cells, or bulk PBMC T cells (not recorded which). The CDR3 loop is CASSLAGLNEQFF.